Presented here are 16 T cell receptor beta chains from one specimen sequenced in a study of T cell responses to AZD1222 COVID-19 vaccine. Here immunoSEQ multiplex PCR was the method, and the copy in TCRdb shows in-frame clones only, minus some. Of over 100,000 clones in the sample, roughly 90% were seen once. This specimen was peripheral blood, taken 28 days after the second AZD1222 dose. These TCRs come from an adult who received the AZD1222 COVID-19 vaccine.

The rearrangement uses TRBV7-3 and TRBJ1-2, with unresolved D. From germline, CDR1 is SGHTA and CDR2 FQGTGA. Trimming stripped 1 base from V and 5 bases from J, with 8 bases between. The length of the CDR3 is 13 residues. The CDR3 loop is CASSLSGEYGYTF. CDR3 in DNA: TGTGCCAGCAGCTTAAGCGGGGAATATGGCTACACCTTC.

The chain couples TRBV7-8 to TRBJ2-2; 8 nucleotides match TRBD2. This CDR3 is built from 15 residues. CDR1 is SGHVS, CDR2 FQNEAQ, per germline. V dropped 5 bases and J dropped 7; count of bases not matched to a gene: 9. The CDR3 sequence: CASSRSGGSYGELFF. CDR3 coding DNA: TGTGCCAGCAGCCGATCGGGGGGGTCGTACGGGGAGCTGTTTTTT. The full variable domain, completed using reference TRBV7-8 and TRBJ2-2, is GAGVSQSPRYKVAKRGQDVALRCDPISGHVSLFWYQQALGQGPEFLTYFQNEAQLDKSGLPSDRFFAERPEGSVSTLKIQRTQQEDSAVYLCASSRSGGSYGELFFGEGSRLTVL.

The gene calls are TRBV14 and TRBJ2-2, with D tentatively TRBD2 (6 bases). This CDR3 region has 14 residues. Per the germline V gene, CDR1 is SGHDN and CDR2 is FVKESK. The ends were cut back, 5 bases at V and 6 bases at J, with 13 bases in the middle. The DNA for the CDR3 is TGTGCCAGCAGCTCCCGGGACTCTTCCGGGGAGCTGTTTTTT. Encoded protein: CASSSRDSSGELFF.

This chain links TRBV10-3 with TRBJ2-1; 8 bases fit TRBD2. Looked up from germline, CDR1 is ENHRY and CDR2 is SYGVKD. The CDR3 is 15 residues long. Trimming took 3 bases from V and 4 from J; bases not matched to a gene: 5. The CDR3 is CAISDSGEGYNEQFF. The CDR3 DNA follows: TGTGCCATCAGTGATAGCGGGGAAGGGTACAATGAGCAGTTCTTC.

The chain couples TRBV20-1 to TRBJ2-3; a weak D match, TRBD1 (5 bases). V lost 3 bases to trimming and J lost 2 bases, with 15 bases between them. Germline V gene lookup returns CDR1 DFQATT and CDR2 SNEGSKA (reference sequence). There are 15 residues in the CDR3. The CDR3 region has the DNA TGCAGTGCTAGTAGGGGCAGATGGGTCACAGATACGCAGTATTTT. This encodes CSASRGRWVTDTQYF.

This chain joins TRBV5-1 and TRBJ1-1; 7 bases align to TRBD1. V shed 4 bases, J shed 5 bases, and the junction held 14 bases outside the gene matches. CDR3 size: 16 residues. Germline CDR1 is SGHRS and CDR2 is YFSETQ. CDR3 bases: TGCGCCAGCAGCCCAGGGGGAGGCAGGAGTGGGACTGAAGCTTTCTTT. This codes for CASSPGGGRSGTEAFF.

In the case of this clone: In the same sample, other DNA sequences code for this CDR3. The chain joins TRBV9 to TRBJ2-5; D may be TRBD1 (5 bases). CDR3 length: 13 amino acids. Germline V CDR1 and CDR2: SGDLS, YYNGEE. Trimming removed 0 bases from V and 2 bases from J, with 5 bases in between. The DNA for the CDR3 is TGTGCCAGCAGCGTAGGACAGCAAGAGACCCAGTACTTC. Its translation: CASSVGQQETQYF. The full variable domain, its missing parts supplied by reference TRBV9 and TRBJ2-5, is DSGVTQTPKHLITATGQRVTLRCSPRSGDLSVYWYQQSLDQGLQFLIQYYNGEERAKGNILERFSAQQFPDLHSELNLSSLELGDSALYFCASSVGQQETQYFGPGTRLLVL.

The chain uses TRBV5-4 and TRBJ1-1; TRBD1 matches 7 bases. Trimming removed 0 bases from V and 3 bases from J; junction bases left unmatched: 5. Germline CDR1 is SGHNT and CDR2 is YYREEE (reference sequence). The CDR3 runs 15 residues. DNA of the CDR3: TGTGCCAGCAGCTTGGTTTCAGGGGGAGACACTGAAGCTTTCTTT. This codes for CASSLVSGGDTEAFF.

This rearrangement joins TRBV27 to TRBJ2-7, with TRBD1 matching 11 bases. Germline loops: CDR1 MNHEY, CDR2 SMNVEV (reference sequence). CDR3 length equals 17 residues. V lost 3 bases and J lost 7; bases outside the gene matches: 14. CDR3 bases: TGTGCCAGCAGTTTTCTCAGGGTGGGGACAGGGGGAATGGAGCAGTACTTC. Translating it yields CASSFLRVGTGGMEQYF.

V and J are TRBV7-8 and TRBJ2-1; weak D call: TRBD1 (5 bases). V shed 3 bases and J shed 2 bases, with 11 bases lying between them. Germline V gene lookup returns CDR1 SGHVS and CDR2 FQNEAQ. The CDR3 totals 15 residues. CDR3 protein: CASSLGRVTYNEQFF. DNA of the CDR3: TGTGCCAGCAGCTTGGGCAGGGTCACCTACAATGAGCAGTTCTTC.

V is TRBV7-9 and J is TRBJ2-5; weak D call: TRBD2 (6 bases). Trimming removed 1 base at V and 2 bases at J, with 11 bases between. The CDR3 is 15 amino acids. CDR1 and CDR2 from the germline V gene are SEHNR and FQNEAQ (reference sequence). The CDR3 is CASSLGVGGQETQYF. In DNA form, the CDR3 reads TGTGCCAGCAGCTTAGGGGTCGGGGGACAAGAGACCCAGTACTTC.

V is TRBV27 and J is TRBJ1-5; TRBD1 might be the D (6 bases). CDR3 length: 15 residues. V dropped 5 bases and J dropped 4 bases, with 15 bases sitting between them. From germline, CDR1 is MNHEY and CDR2 SMNVEV (reference sequence). The CDR3 loop reads CASSDPGTRNQPQHF. The CDR3 region has the DNA TGTGCCAGCAGTGATCCCGGGACAAGAAATCAGCCCCAGCATTTT.

The genes are TRBV10-3 and TRBJ2-3; D unclear. Germline CDR1 reads ENHRY; CDR2 reads SYGVKD. V gave up 2 bases and J gave up 0 bases, with 9 bases separating them. This CDR3 has 15 residues. DNA for the CDR3: TGTGCCATCAGTGAGAAAGGAGCTAGCACAGATACGCAGTATTTT. Its translation: CAISEKGASTDTQYF.

This rearrangement joins TRBV28 to TRBJ1-5; 9 bases line up with TRBD1. Per germline, CDR1 MDHEN and CDR2 SYDVKM. The J segment lost 9 bases and the V segment lost 7 bases, leaving 13 bases of the junction unmatched. The CDR3 sequence is 15 residues long. The CDR3 sequence is CASKTRDRALRPQHF. CDR3 nucleotide sequence: TGTGCCAGCAAAACCCGGGACAGGGCATTAAGGCCCCAGCATTTT.

V and J are TRBV9 and TRBJ1-2; D unresolved. The V end was cut by 0 bases, the J end by 6 bases, with 9 bases between. The CDR3 runs to 13 residues. CDR1 is SGDLS and CDR2 is YYNGEE in the germline V gene. The CDR3 DNA sequence: TGTGCCAGCAGCGTAGACTTGGGCGATGGCTACACCTTC. Translating gives CASSVDLGDGYTF.

This clone was observed once. The rearrangement links TRBV7-3 to TRBJ2-2; D is undetermined. The V gene lost 1 base and the J gene lost 1 base, with 4 bases spanning the gap. The CDR3 is 14 residues long. CDR1 and CDR2 (germline): SGHTA, FQGTGA. CDR3 loop: CASSLNQNTGELFF. The CDR3 bases are TGTGCCAGCAGCTTAAACCAGAACACCGGGGAGCTGTTTTTT.